This entry concerns a single T cell receptor beta chain. Its antigen is as yet unknown. This CDR3 region has 15 residues. Between the trimmed V and J ends, which lost 5 bases and 1 base, there was a span of 9 bases. Germline V CDR1 and CDR2: MNHEY, SMNVEV (reference sequence). Data came from immunoSEQ multiplex PCR; TCRdb stores just in-frame clones and leaves some out. The data hold around 130,000 clones, with just under 80% observed a single time. The data stem from a study of a mutant IDH1 vaccine in newly diagnosed glioma. Study information: Vaccine administration was initiated 4-6 weeks following radiotherapy alone, or with temozolomide cycles. The therapy given earlier, which was standard therapy, consisted of radiotherapy, temozolomide, or both, and most of the patients received both.

Time point in this sample: week 11, during vaccination. One vaccine dose held 300 ug of mutant IDH1 20-mer peptide and came with topical imiquimod. Study conclusions and caveats: Across multiple MHC alleles, 93.3% of patients had vaccine-induced responses.

The chain uses TRBV27 and TRBJ2-6, with D maybe TRBD2 (6 bases). The sequencing here drew on PBMCs, taken from a glioma patient whose treatment included an IDH1 peptide vaccine. This sequence originates from a man aged 35-49 years with glioma. The chain's CDR3 is CASSPSGSGANVLTF. In nucleotides, the CDR3 is TGTGCCAGCAGTCCCAGCGGGTCTGGGGCCAACGTCCTGACTTTC.